This TCR beta chain was sequenced in a study of cytomegalovirus exposure and HLA in healthy donors. PCR primers comprised 60 Vbeta and 13 Jbeta primers. Only in-frame clones appear in the TCRdb table, and some are missing; sequencing was by immunoSEQ multiplex PCR. This sample has approximately 140,000 clones; about 85% occur once, and the top ten carry 1.7%. The CDR3 is 15 amino acids. Losses at the gene ends were 2 bases for V and 6 bases for J; bases not matched to a gene: 7. CDR1 is SGHRS and CDR2 is YFSETQ in the germline V gene. Material: PBMCs. The chain combines TRBV5-1 with TRBJ2-1; 8 bases are shared with TRBD2. This clonotype originated in a boy younger than 18 in good health and CMV-seronegative. The CDR3 DNA reads as TGCGCCAGCAGCTTCTGGACTAGCTTCCTCAATGAGCAGTTCTTC. Its protein is CASSFWTSFLNEQFF.